A single sample gave rise to the 25 T cell receptor beta chains below, sequenced in a study of blood T cell repertoires in COVID-19. Assay: immunoSEQ multiplex PCR; the TCRdb copy retains only in-frame clones and omits some. In the table there are around 130,000 clones, 65% to 90% of which are singletons. The sample consisted of peripheral blood. The receptor source for this set is a human donor in a cohort sampled during active COVID-19.

This clone was seen more than once but under ten times. This rearrangement joins TRBV9 to TRBJ2-3; a weak D match, TRBD1 (6 bases). The CDR3 has 16 residues. Trimming took 3 bases from V and 2 from J, leaving 16 bases between them. CDR1 and CDR2 (germline): SGDLS, YYNGEE. CDR3 residues: CASSGLRTVATDTQYF. The CDR3 nucleotides read TGTGCCAGCAGCGGACTAAGGACAGTAGCCACAGATACGCAGTATTTT. Using reference TRBV9 and TRBJ2-3 for the parts outside the CDR3, the full variable domain is DSGVTQTPKHLITATGQRVTLRCSPRSGDLSVYWYQQSLDQGLQFLIQYYNGEERAKGNILERFSAQQFPDLHSELNLSSLELGDSALYFCASSGLRTVATDTQYFGPGTRLTVL.

This sequence joins TRBV18 and TRBJ2-7; TRBD2 is a possible D gene (6 bases). Trimming took 3 bases from V and 5 from J, leaving 14 bases between them. The CDR3 extends over 14 amino acids. CDR1 and CDR2 from the germline V gene are KGHSH and LQKENI. The CDR3 sequence: CASSPRRGGDEQYF. As DNA, the CDR3 is TGTGCCAGCTCACCGCGGCGGGGTGGGGACGAGCAGTACTTC.

J is TRBJ1-4 and V is TRBV28; no clear D. The CDR3 is 14 residues long. V lost 7 bases and J 4 bases, leaving 13 bases between the germline ends. Per the germline V gene, CDR1 is MDHEN and CDR2 is SYDVKM. DNA of the CDR3: TGTGCCAGCACCCTGGAACTAGATAATGAAAAACTGTTTTTT. This codes for CASTLELDNEKLFF.

V usage is TRBV7-6 and J usage is TRBJ1-3; D remains ambiguous. The CDR3 consists of 15 residues. In germline, CDR1 is SGHVS, CDR2 FNYEAQ. Trimming left V 4 bases short and J 4 bases short, with 14 bases between. CDR3 sequence reads: CASSSRLSSGNTIYF. The DNA for the CDR3 is TGTGCCAGCAGCTCTCGACTGAGCTCGGGAAACACCATATATTTT.

The chain employs TRBV2 and TRBJ2-2; D uncertain. Looked up from germline, CDR1 is SNHLY and CDR2 is FYNNEI. The V end was cut by 7 bases, the J end by 3 bases, with 9 bases between. The length of the CDR3 is 13 residues. CDR3 sequence reads: CASIGPYTGELFF. DNA for the CDR3: TGTGCCAGCATTGGGCCATACACCGGGGAGCTGTTTTTT. Full variable domain (missing parts from reference TRBV2 and TRBJ2-2): EPEVTQTPSHQVTQMGQEVILRCVPISNHLYFYWYRQILGQKVEFLVSFYNNEISEKSEIFDDQFSVERPDGSNFTLKIRSTKLEDSAMYFCASIGPYTGELFFGEGSRLTVL.

V is TRBV6-5 and J is TRBJ2-7; possibly TRBD1 for D (6 bases). CDR1 and CDR2 from the germline V gene are MNHEY and SVGAGI. The CDR3 contains 13 residues. Trimming stripped 10 bases from V and 6 bases from J, with 19 bases between. For the CDR3, the DNA is TGTGCCACCCATGCCGTCGCCAGGGGCGAGCAGTACTTC. Its protein product is CATHAVARGEQYF.

The gene calls are TRBV7-2 and TRBJ2-3, with 14 nucleotides matching TRBD2. Unmatched junction bases numbered 2, after V lost 0 bases and J lost 0 bases. There are 18 residues in the CDR3. Germline CDR1 is SGHTA and CDR2 is FQGNSA. CDR3 protein: CASSLAGLAGASTDTQYF. For the CDR3, the DNA is TGTGCCAGCAGCTTAGCGGGACTAGCGGGGGCCAGCACAGATACGCAGTATTTT.

The CDR3 region is CASSQVGEQYF. The CDR3 DNA reads TGTGCCAGCAGCCAAGTCGGGGAGCAGTACTTC. The gene calls are TRBV3-1 (or the pseudogene TRBV3-2) and TRBJ2-7; D is unresolved. Trimming took 1 base from V and 7 from J, leaving 5 bases between them. CDR3 length equals 11 residues. Germline assignment: CDR1 LGHDT and CDR2 YNNKEL (reference sequence).

The rearrangement joins TRBV6-4 to TRBJ1-6; D possibly corresponds to TRBD1 (6 bases). This CDR3 contains 18 residues. Trimming removed 2 bases from V and 0 bases from J, with 14 bases in between. CDR1 and CDR2 (germline): MRHNA, SNTAGT. CDR3 region: CASSDGGREGSYNSPLHF. CDR3 coding DNA: TGTGCCAGCAGTGACGGGGGCAGGGAGGGCTCCTATAATTCACCCCTCCACTTT.

In nucleotides, the CDR3 is TGTGCCAGCAGAGTGGAAGACAGAAGCTCCTACGAGCAGTACTTC. Amino acids: CASRVEDRSSYEQYF. The genes are TRBV2 and TRBJ2-7, with D tentatively TRBD1 (5 bases). Trimming cost V 6 bases and J 0 bases, with 15 bases left between them. Germline CDR1 reads SNHLY; CDR2 reads FYNNEI. The CDR3 contains 15 residues.

The chain combines TRBV7-2 with TRBJ2-5; 13 bases are shared with TRBD2. The CDR3 spans 16 residues. Germline CDR1 and CDR2: SGHTA and FQGNSA. J lost 5 bases, V lost 7 bases, and 10 bases had no gene match. CDR3: CASNGLAGVLLETQYF. CDR3 bases: TGTGCCAGCAACGGACTAGCGGGGGTGTTGCTCGAGACCCAGTACTTC.

The chain has TRBV6-5 and TRBJ2-2; 7 bases align to TRBD1. V lost 8 bases, J lost 7 bases, and 13 bases stayed unmatched. This CDR3 region has 15 residues. Per germline, CDR1 MNHEY and CDR2 SVGAGI. The CDR3, as DNA: TGTGCCAGCTCCAAATTGGAGACAGGGTTCGGGGAGCTGTTTTTT. Translating it yields CASSKLETGFGELFF.

The V and J genes are TRBV6-6 and TRBJ1-1, with TRBD1 identical over 8 bases. There are 13 residues in the CDR3. Germline CDR1 MNHNY, CDR2 SVGAGI (reference sequence). V trimming: 4 bases; J trimming: 8 bases; junction bases outside the gene matches: 6. Written as DNA, the CDR3 is TGTGCCAGCAGTTGGGACGGGGACAGGGAAGCTTTCTTT. Protein: CASSWDGDREAFF.

This chain connects TRBV6-1 to TRBJ2-2; no reliable D call. The germline V gene has CDR1 MNHNS and CDR2 SASEGT. Trimming left V 1 base short and J 0 bases short, with 12 bases between. The CDR3 sequence is 17 residues long. DNA for the CDR3: TGTGCCAGCAGTGAAGGAATAGGCGCGGCGAACACCGGGGAGCTGTTTTTT. The encoded protein is CASSEGIGAANTGELFF.

This clone was found once. J is TRBJ2-5 and V is TRBV29-1, with D perhaps matching TRBD1 (5 bases). The CDR3 loop spans 13 amino acids. The V gene's germline CDR1 is SQVTM and CDR2 ANQGSEA. Trimming cost V 3 bases and J 0 bases, with 8 bases left between them. CDR3 nucleotide sequence: TGCAGCGTTGAGGGGCGGAACCAAGAGACCCAGTACTTC. This translates into CSVEGRNQETQYF.

V and J are TRBV6-2 or TRBV6-3 and TRBJ1-6; a possible D gene is TRBD1 (6 bases). The V end was cut by 2 bases, the J end by 0 bases, with 11 bases between. The CDR3 is 17 amino acids. Germline CDR1 MNHEY, CDR2 SVGEGT. CDR3 nucleotides: TGTGCCAGCAGTTACAATAGGGGGAGCTCCTATAATTCACCCCTCCACTTT. Protein: CASSYNRGSSYNSPLHF.

J is TRBJ2-5 and V is TRBV7-6, with 14 bases aligning to TRBD2. The J segment lost 0 bases and the V segment lost 5 bases, leaving 8 bases of the junction unmatched. From germline, CDR1 is SGHVS and CDR2 FNYEAQ. The CDR3 is made up of 18 amino acids. In DNA form, the CDR3 reads TGTGCCAGCAGCCCGGGACTAGCGGGGGTTAAGTACCAAGAGACCCAGTACTTC. The encoded protein is CASSPGLAGVKYQETQYF. The full variable domain, its missing parts supplied by reference TRBV7-6 and TRBJ2-5, is GAGVSQSPRYKVTKRGQDVALRCDPISGHVSLYWYRQALGQGPEFLTYFNYEAQQDKSGLPNDRFSAERPEGSISTLTIQRTEQRDSAMYRCASSPGLAGVKYQETQYFGPGTRLLVL.

In this sample, this clone turned up a few times. V usage is TRBV20-1 and J usage is TRBJ1-2, with D possibly being TRBD1 (5 bases). CDR1 is DFQATT and CDR2 is SNEGSKA in the germline V gene (reference sequence). This CDR3 has 15 amino acids. With 3 bases removed from V and 4 bases from J, the gap between germline ends came to 18 bases. In nucleotides, the CDR3 is TGCAGTGCTAGTTTGCAGGGAATGTTGGGCTATGGCTACACCTTC. Its translation: CSASLQGMLGYGYTF.

The J gene is TRBJ1-5, the V gene TRBV10-3; 12 bases are shared with TRBD1. The CDR3 extends over 14 amino acids. Germline assignment: CDR1 ENHRY and CDR2 SYGVKD. V lost 6 bases, J lost 7 bases, and 4 bases stayed unmatched. In DNA, the CDR3 is TGTGCCATCAGGGGACAGGGGGCGGACCAGCCCCAGCATTTT. It encodes CAIRGQGADQPQHF.

The chain uses TRBV5-5 and TRBJ2-6; D possibly corresponds to TRBD1 (5 bases). CDR1 SGHKS and CDR2 YYEKEE come from the germline V gene (reference sequence). The CDR3 sequence is 14 residues long. Trimming removed 4 bases at V and 11 bases at J, with 16 bases between. The CDR3 region is CASSGRVHGHVLTF. In DNA, the CDR3 is TGTGCCAGCAGCGGCAGGGTCCACGGCCACGTCCTGACTTTC.

V usage is TRBV2 and J usage is TRBJ2-2, with 8 bases identical to TRBD2. This CDR3 has 16 residues. Germline values: CDR1 SNHLY, CDR2 FYNNEI. Trimming removed 6 bases from V and 7 bases from J; junction bases left unmatched: 13. In DNA form, the CDR3 reads TGTGCCAGCAGGGGCTGGGCGGGGGGTTTCGGCGGGGAGCTGTTTTTT. Translating it yields CASRGWAGGFGGELFF. Supplemented by reference TRBV2 and TRBJ2-2, the full variable domain reads EPEVTQTPSHQVTQMGQEVILRCVPISNHLYFYWYRQILGQKVEFLVSFYNNEISEKSEIFDDQFSVERPDGSNFTLKIRSTKLEDSAMYFCASRGWAGGFGGELFFGEGSRLTVL.

Comment on this clone: Within the sample, other DNA sequences also encode this same CDR3. The chain is built from TRBV4-3 and TRBJ1-3, with D possibly TRBD1 on 6 matching bases. This CDR3 is built from 16 residues. Germline CDR1 LGHNA, CDR2 YSLEER. The V end lost 0 bases, the J end lost 0 bases, and 9 bases lay between the germline ends. CDR3 protein: CASSQDQGNSGNTIYF. CDR3 in DNA: TGCGCCAGCAGCCAAGATCAGGGGAACTCTGGAAACACCATATATTTT.

This rearrangement joins TRBV5-4 to TRBJ1-3, with D unclear. The CDR3 consists of 14 residues. V was clipped by 2 bases and J by 0 bases, with 6 bases between them. CDR1 and CDR2 from the germline V gene are SGHNT and YYREEE (reference sequence). Written as DNA, the CDR3 is TGTGCCAGCAGCTTCGGGTTCTCTGGAAACACCATATATTTT. It codes for CASSFGFSGNTIYF. Combining the CDR3 with reference TRBV5-4 and TRBJ1-3 gives the whole variable domain ETGVTQSPTHLIKTRGQQVTLRCSSQSGHNTVSWYQQALGQGPQFIFQYYREEENGRGNFPPRFSGLQFPNYSSELNVNALELDDSALYLCASSFGFSGNTIYFGEGSWLTVV.

This clone was observed a handful of times. The chain has TRBV18 and TRBJ1-5, with D maybe TRBD1 (5 bases). The CDR3 length is 13 residues. Germline CDR1 reads KGHSH; CDR2 reads LQKENI. Trimming cost V 6 bases and J 4 bases, with 10 bases left between them. This CDR3 reads CASSPGGNQPQHF. The DNA of the CDR3 is TGTGCCAGCTCCCCGGGGGGGAATCAGCCCCAGCATTTT.

V and J are TRBV5-1 and TRBJ2-2; TRBD1 aligns across 9 bases. CDR1 and CDR2 (germline): SGHRS, YFSETQ. The trim removed 4 bases at V and 2 bases at J, leaving 9 bases unmatched. The CDR3 contains 17 residues. The CDR3 nucleotides read TGCGCCAGCAGCGCCTCCGGGACAGGGTCAAACACCGGGGAGCTGTTTTTT. Translated, it gives CASSASGTGSNTGELFF.